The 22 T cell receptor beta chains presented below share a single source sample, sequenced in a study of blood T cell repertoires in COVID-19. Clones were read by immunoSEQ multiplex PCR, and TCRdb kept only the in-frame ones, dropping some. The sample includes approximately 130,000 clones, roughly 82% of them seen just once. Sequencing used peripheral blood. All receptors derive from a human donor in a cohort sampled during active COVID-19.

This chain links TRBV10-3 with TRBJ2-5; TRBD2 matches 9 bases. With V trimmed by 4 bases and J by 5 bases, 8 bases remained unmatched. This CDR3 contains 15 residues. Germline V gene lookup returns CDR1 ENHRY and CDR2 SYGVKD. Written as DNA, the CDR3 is TGTGCCATCAGTGCGGCGGGGGGGCCGAGGGAGACCCAGTACTTC. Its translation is CAISAAGGPRETQYF.

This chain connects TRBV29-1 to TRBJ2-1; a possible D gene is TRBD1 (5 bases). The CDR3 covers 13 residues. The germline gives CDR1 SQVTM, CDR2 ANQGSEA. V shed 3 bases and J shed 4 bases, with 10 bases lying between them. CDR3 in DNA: TGCAGCGTTGAGACGGACATATACAATGAGCAGTTCTTC. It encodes CSVETDIYNEQFF.

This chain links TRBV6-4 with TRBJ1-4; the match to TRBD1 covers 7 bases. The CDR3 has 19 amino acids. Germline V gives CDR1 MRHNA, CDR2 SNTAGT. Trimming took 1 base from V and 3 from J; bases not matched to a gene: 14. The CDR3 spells CASSDYASTGRTSNEKLFF. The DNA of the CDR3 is TGTGCCAGCAGTGACTACGCCTCGACAGGGAGAACCTCTAATGAAAAACTGTTTTTT.

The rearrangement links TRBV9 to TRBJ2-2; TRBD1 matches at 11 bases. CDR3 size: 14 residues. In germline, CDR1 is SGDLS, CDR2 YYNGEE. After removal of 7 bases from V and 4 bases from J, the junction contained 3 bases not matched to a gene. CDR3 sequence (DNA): TGTGCCAGCGGACAGGGGGCAATCACCGGGGAGCTGTTTTTT. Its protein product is CASGQGAITGELFF.

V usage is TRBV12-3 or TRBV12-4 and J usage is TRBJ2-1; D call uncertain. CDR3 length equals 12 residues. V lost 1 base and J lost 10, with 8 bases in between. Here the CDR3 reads CASSLVGSEQFF. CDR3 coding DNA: TGTGCCAGCAGTTTAGTCGGTTCAGAGCAGTTCTTC.

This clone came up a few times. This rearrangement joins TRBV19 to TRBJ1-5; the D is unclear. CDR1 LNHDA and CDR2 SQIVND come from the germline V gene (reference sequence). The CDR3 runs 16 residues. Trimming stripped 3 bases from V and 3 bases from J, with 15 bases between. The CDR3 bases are TGTGCCAGTAGTATCTATCGAAACCCTCACAATCAGCCCCAGCATTTT. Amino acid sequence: CASSIYRNPHNQPQHF.

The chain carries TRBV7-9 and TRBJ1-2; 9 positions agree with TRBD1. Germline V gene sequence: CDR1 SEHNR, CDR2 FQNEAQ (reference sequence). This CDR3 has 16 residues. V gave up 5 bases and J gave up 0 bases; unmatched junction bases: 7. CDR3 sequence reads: CASSPPDRGSNYGYTF. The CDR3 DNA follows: TGTGCCAGCAGCCCCCCGGACAGGGGATCTAACTATGGCTACACCTTC.

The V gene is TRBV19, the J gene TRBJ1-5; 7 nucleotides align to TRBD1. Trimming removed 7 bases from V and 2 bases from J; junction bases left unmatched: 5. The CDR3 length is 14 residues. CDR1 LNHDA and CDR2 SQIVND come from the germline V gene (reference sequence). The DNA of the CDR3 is TGTGCCAGTACCCCAACAGGGGGCAATCAGCCCCAGCATTTT. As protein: CASTPTGGNQPQHF.

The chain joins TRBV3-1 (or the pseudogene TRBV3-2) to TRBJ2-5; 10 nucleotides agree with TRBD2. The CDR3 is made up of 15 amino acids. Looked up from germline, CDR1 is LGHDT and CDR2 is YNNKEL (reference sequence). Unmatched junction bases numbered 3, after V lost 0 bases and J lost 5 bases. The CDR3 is CASSQEPGLAETQYF. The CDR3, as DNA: TGTGCCAGCAGCCAAGAGCCGGGACTAGCGGAGACCCAGTACTTC.

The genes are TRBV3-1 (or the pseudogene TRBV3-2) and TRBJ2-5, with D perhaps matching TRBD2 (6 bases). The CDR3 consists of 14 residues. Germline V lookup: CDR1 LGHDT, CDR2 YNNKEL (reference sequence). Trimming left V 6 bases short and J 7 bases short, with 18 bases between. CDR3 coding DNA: TGTGCCAGCAGGGGGGTTAGCGGAGTCGGGACCCAGTACTTC. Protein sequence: CASRGVSGVGTQYF.

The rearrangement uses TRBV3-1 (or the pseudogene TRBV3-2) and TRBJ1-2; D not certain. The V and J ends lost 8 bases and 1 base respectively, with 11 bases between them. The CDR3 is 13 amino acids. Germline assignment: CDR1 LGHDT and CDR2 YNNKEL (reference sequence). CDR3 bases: TGTGCCAGCTCTCCTATGAGTAACTATGGCTACACCTTC. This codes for CASSPMSNYGYTF.

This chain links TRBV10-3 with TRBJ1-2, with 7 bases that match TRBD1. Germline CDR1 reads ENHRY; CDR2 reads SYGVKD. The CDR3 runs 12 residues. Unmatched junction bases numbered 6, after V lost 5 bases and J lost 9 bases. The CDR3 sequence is CAISSGTDRYTF. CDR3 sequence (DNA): TGTGCCATCAGTTCCGGGACAGATCGCTACACCTTC.

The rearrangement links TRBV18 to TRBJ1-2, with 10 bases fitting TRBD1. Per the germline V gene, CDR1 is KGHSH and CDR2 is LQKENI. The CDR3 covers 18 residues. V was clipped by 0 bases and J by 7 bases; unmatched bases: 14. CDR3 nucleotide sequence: TGTGCCAGCTCACCACCGTTAGGGGCGGGACAGGGGTCGCGTGGCTACACCTTC. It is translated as CASSPPLGAGQGSRGYTF.

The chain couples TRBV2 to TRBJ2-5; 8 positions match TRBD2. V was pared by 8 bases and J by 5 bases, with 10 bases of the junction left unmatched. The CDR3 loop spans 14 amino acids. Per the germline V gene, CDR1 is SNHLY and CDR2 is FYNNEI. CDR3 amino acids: CASQAGGRTETQYF. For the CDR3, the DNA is TGTGCCAGCCAGGCGGGGGGTAGAACGGAGACCCAGTACTTC.

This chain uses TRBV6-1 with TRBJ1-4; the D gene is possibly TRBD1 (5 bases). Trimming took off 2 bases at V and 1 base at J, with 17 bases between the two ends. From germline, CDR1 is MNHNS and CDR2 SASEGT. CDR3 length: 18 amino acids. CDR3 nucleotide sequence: TGTGCCAGCAGTGAATCCCCGGTGGCAGGGCTAACTAATGAAAAACTGTTTTTT. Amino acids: CASSESPVAGLTNEKLFF.

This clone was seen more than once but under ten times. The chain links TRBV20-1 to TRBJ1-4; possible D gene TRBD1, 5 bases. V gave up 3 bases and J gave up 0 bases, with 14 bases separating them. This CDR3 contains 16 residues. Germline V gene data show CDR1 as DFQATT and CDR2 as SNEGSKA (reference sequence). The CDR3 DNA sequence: TGCAGTGCTAGTTCGGCGGGGGACGCAACTAATGAAAAACTGTTTTTT. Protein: CSASSAGDATNEKLFF.

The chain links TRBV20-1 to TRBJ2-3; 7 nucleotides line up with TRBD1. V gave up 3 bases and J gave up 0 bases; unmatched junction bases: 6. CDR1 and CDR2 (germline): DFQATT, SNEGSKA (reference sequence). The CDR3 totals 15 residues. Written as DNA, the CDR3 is TGCAGTGCTAGTGGGGCGACAGGGAGCACAGATACGCAGTATTTT. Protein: CSASGATGSTDTQYF.

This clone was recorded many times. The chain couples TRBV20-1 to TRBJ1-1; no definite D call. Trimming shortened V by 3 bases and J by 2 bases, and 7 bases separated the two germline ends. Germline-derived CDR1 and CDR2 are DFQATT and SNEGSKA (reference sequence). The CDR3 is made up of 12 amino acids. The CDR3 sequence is CSASQANTEAFF. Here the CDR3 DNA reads TGCAGTGCTAGTCAGGCAAACACTGAAGCTTTCTTT.

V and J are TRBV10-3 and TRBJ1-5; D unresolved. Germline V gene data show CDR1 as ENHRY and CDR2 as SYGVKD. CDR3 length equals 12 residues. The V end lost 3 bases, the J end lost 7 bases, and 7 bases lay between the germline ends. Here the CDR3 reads CAISDGRQPQHF. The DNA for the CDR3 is TGTGCCATCAGTGATGGCAGGCAGCCCCAGCATTTT.

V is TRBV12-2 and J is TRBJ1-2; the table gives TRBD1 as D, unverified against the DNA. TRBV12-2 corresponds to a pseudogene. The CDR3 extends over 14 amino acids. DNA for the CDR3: TGTGCAAGTCGCACCCAAGGGGGCATAGATGGCTACACCTTC. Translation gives CASRTQGGIDGYTF.

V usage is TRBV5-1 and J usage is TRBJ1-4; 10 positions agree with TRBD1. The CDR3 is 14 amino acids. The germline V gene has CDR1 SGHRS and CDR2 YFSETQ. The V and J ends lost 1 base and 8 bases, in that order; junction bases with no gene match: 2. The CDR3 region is CASSLTTGGEKLFF. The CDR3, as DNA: TGCGCCAGCAGCTTGACGACAGGGGGCGAAAAACTGTTTTTT. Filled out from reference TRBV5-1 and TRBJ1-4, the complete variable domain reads KAGVTQTPRYLIKTRGQQVTLSCSPISGHRSVSWYQQTPGQGLQFLFEYFSETQRNKGNFPGRFSGRQFSNSRSEMNVSTLELGDSALYLCASSLTTGGEKLFFGSGTQLSVL.

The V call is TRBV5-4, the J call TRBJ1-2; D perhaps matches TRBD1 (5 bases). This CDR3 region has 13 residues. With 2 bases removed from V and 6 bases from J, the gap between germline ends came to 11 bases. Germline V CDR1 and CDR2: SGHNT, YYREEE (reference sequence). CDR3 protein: CASSFPQGDGYTF. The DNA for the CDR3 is TGTGCCAGCAGCTTCCCCCAGGGCGATGGCTACACCTTC.